Listed here is a single TCR beta chain. Its antigen is as yet unknown. The CDR3 contains 14 residues. Germline V lookup: CDR1 KGHSH, CDR2 LQKENI. With V trimmed by 6 bases and J by 8 bases, 5 bases remained unmatched. The sample comes from a study of cytomegalovirus exposure and HLA in healthy donors. TCRdb's copy holds only in-frame clones and misses some; the assay was immunoSEQ multiplex PCR. The sample comprises around 150,000 clones, about nine tenths of which are singletons, and around 0.7% rests with the top ten. Study conclusions and caveats: A later analysis found first-cohort TCR clusters tended to co-occur in the 110 or so validation repertoires.

The receptor comes from a man younger than 30 in good health and CMV-seronegative. This chain links TRBV18 with TRBJ2-1; 12 bases match TRBD2. Specimen: PBMCs. CDR3 in amino acids: CASSRRTSGDEQFF. In DNA form, the CDR3 reads TGTGCCAGCTCCCGTCGGACTAGCGGGGATGAGCAGTTCTTC.